The next 27 T cell receptor beta chains were all read from a single sample in a study of PD-1 blockade in mismatch repair-deficient tumors. The method was immunoSEQ multiplex PCR; TCRdb's version includes in-frame clones alone and lacks a portion of them. The data show about 39,000 clones, approximately 80% seen once. The specimen comprised PBMCs, sampled around 40 weeks after starting pembrolizumab. The receptors were gathered from an adult with mismatch repair-deficient cancer.

This clone was observed a handful of times. The rearrangement links TRBV5-1 to TRBJ2-7, with a weak D call TRBD2 (5 bases). Trimming removed 4 bases at V and 2 bases at J, with 10 bases between. Germline CDR1 is SGHRS and CDR2 is YFSETQ. This CDR3 spans 13 amino acids. The DNA for the CDR3 is TGCGCCAGCAGCGTCGGACTTCCCTACGAGCAGTACTTC. Translating gives CASSVGLPYEQYF.

The J gene is TRBJ2-1, the V gene TRBV7-2; tentatively, D is TRBD2 (6 bases). V was trimmed by 5 bases and J by 10 bases, leaving 18 bases between them. CDR1 SGHTA and CDR2 FQGNSA come from the germline V gene. This CDR3 has 14 residues. The CDR3 region is CASSPRLDREEQFF. CDR3 sequence (DNA): TGTGCCAGCAGCCCAAGACTAGATAGAGAGGAGCAGTTCTTC.

This clone has a handful of counts. The V and J genes are TRBV11-1 and TRBJ2-7, with D possibly TRBD2 on 6 matching bases. V shed 3 bases and J shed 0 bases, with 9 bases lying between them. CDR1 and CDR2 (germline): SGHAT, FQDESV (reference sequence). This CDR3 is built from 14 residues. The DNA of the CDR3 is TGTGCCAGCAGCTTCTACGGGAGCTCCTACGAGCAGTACTTC. Translating gives CASSFYGSSYEQYF.

The chain links TRBV13 to TRBJ2-3; D remains unclear. Germline CDR1 reads PRHDT; CDR2 reads FYEKMQ (reference sequence). The V end was cut by 0 bases, the J end by 6 bases, with 4 bases between. The CDR3 loop spans 12 amino acids. CDR3 nucleotides: TGTGCCAGCAGCTTAGGATCGGATACGCAGTATTTT. Encoded protein: CASSLGSDTQYF.

This chain links TRBV19 with TRBJ1-5; D might be TRBD1 (5 bases). With 3 bases removed from V and 6 bases from J, the gap between germline ends came to 12 bases. In germline, CDR1 is LNHDA, CDR2 SQIVND (reference sequence). This CDR3 spans 14 amino acids. The CDR3 DNA reads as TGTGCCAGTAGTATCAGAAGGGGTGGTCAGCCCCAGCATTTT. Residues: CASSIRRGGQPQHF.

This rearrangement joins TRBV30 to TRBJ1-1; 8 nucleotides agree with TRBD1. The CDR3 is 13 residues long. J lost 10 bases, V lost 0 bases, and 7 bases had no gene match. Germline V gene data show CDR1 as GTSNPN and CDR2 as SVGIG (reference sequence). The CDR3 region has the DNA TGTGCCTGGAGTGTAAGGACAGGGATCGGAGCTTTCTTT. It yields the protein CAWSVRTGIGAFF.

Of note for this clone: Here the CDR3 omits its conserved ending phenylalanine or tryptophan, so a read error is the likely source. V usage is TRBV6-5 and J usage is TRBJ2-3, with D tentatively TRBD1 (6 bases). The V end was cut by 5 bases, the J end by 2 bases, with 14 bases between. Germline CDR1 is MNHEY and CDR2 is SVGAGI. The length of the CDR3 is 15 residues. As DNA, the CDR3 is TGTGCCAGCAGTCCCAGCAGGGGCCTCACAGATACGCAGTATCTT. Translated: CASSPSRGLTDTQYL.

The chain couples TRBV18 to TRBJ2-1, with 10 bases lining up with TRBD2. The germline gives CDR1 KGHSH, CDR2 LQKENI. There are 15 residues in the CDR3. Trimming at V came to 0 bases and at J to 7 bases, leaving 3 bases not matched to a gene. The CDR3 reads CASSPPSGRENEQFF. DNA of the CDR3: TGTGCCAGCTCACCACCGAGCGGGAGGGAGAATGAGCAGTTCTTC.

CDR3 residues: CASSYSWGGETQYF. In DNA, the CDR3 is TGTGCCAGCAGTTACAGTTGGGGGGGAGAGACCCAGTACTTC. The rearrangement uses TRBV6-5 and TRBJ2-5, with 7 bases aligning to TRBD2. The V and J ends lost 2 bases and 4 bases, in that order; junction bases with no gene match: 4. The germline gives CDR1 MNHEY, CDR2 SVGAGI. CDR3 length: 14 amino acids.

The genes are TRBV7-9 and TRBJ1-1; possible D gene TRBD1, 5 bases. From germline, CDR1 is SEHNR and CDR2 FQNEAQ (reference sequence). Between the trimmed V and J ends, which lost 3 bases and 4 bases, there was a span of 12 bases. This CDR3 region has 14 residues. In DNA form, the CDR3 reads TGTGCCAGCAGCTTGAACCAGGGTACCACTGAAGCTTTCTTT. Amino acid sequence: CASSLNQGTTEAFF.

The chain has TRBV4-1 and TRBJ2-5, with 8 bases identical to TRBD2. The V and J ends lost 0 bases and 7 bases, in that order; junction bases with no gene match: 13. From germline, CDR1 is MGHRA and CDR2 YSYEKL. This CDR3 is 17 amino acids long. Here the CDR3 DNA reads TGCGCCAGCAGCCAAGAAGTAGGTAGCGGGGTTGCTCGGACCCAGTACTTC. It yields the protein CASSQEVGSGVARTQYF.

V is TRBV9 and J is TRBJ2-7; D might be TRBD2 (7 bases). The CDR3 is 12 amino acids. Trimming took 2 bases from V and 9 from J, leaving 12 bases between them. Germline CDR1 and CDR2: SGDLS and YYNGEE. For the CDR3, the DNA is TGTGCCAGCAGCGTGAGGGGGGGGAGGCAGTACTTC. It encodes CASSVRGGRQYF.

The chain recombines TRBV5-6 with TRBJ1-5, with 8 nucleotides matching TRBD1. Germline V gene data show CDR1 as SGHDT and CDR2 as YYEEEE. The V and J ends lost 1 base and 3 bases, in that order; junction bases with no gene match: 12. This CDR3 is 18 amino acids long. CDR3 coding DNA: TGTGCCAGCAGCTTGTGGTCTGAAGGGACAGGCTACAATCAGCCCCAGCATTTT. This translates into CASSLWSEGTGYNQPQHF. Variable domain in full (rest from reference TRBV5-6 and TRBJ1-5): DAGVTQSPTHLIKTRGQQVTLRCSPKSGHDTVSWYQQALGQGPQFIFQYYEEEERQRGNFPDRFSGHQFPNYSSELNVNALLLGDSALYLCASSLWSEGTGYNQPQHFGDGTRLSIL.

The chain uses TRBV27 and TRBJ2-3, with 8 bases aligning to TRBD2. Germline V CDR1 and CDR2: MNHEY, SMNVEV (reference sequence). The CDR3 is 18 amino acids. The V and J ends lost 5 bases and 0 bases, in that order; junction bases with no gene match: 13. This chain's CDR3 is CASSPLIIRGGSTDTQYF. The CDR3, as DNA: TGTGCCAGCAGTCCCCTCATAATACGGGGGGGAAGCACAGATACGCAGTATTTT.

CDR3 protein: CASSLSLGETQYF. The DNA for the CDR3 is TGTGCCAGCAGCTTATCCCTAGGAGAGACCCAGTACTTC. This chain connects TRBV7-2 to TRBJ2-5; no clear D. Germline V gene lookup returns CDR1 SGHTA and CDR2 FQGNSA. The CDR3 covers 13 residues. V was pared by 2 bases and J by 4 bases, with 8 bases between. The entire variable domain, with the rest obtained from reference TRBV7-2 and TRBJ2-5, is as follows: GAGVSQSPSNKVTEKGKDVELRCDPISGHTALYWYRQSLGQGLEFLIYFQGNSAPDKSGLPSDRFSAERTGGSVSTLTIQRTQQEDSAVYLCASSLSLGETQYFGPGTRLLVL.

This clone appeared once. The V call is TRBV7-2, the J call TRBJ2-7, with D tentatively TRBD2 (5 bases). CDR3 length equals 15 residues. Looked up from germline, CDR1 is SGHTA and CDR2 is FQGNSA. Deletions cut 1 base from V and 2 bases from J, with 12 bases between. The CDR3 protein is CASSLGQPGTYEQYF. The CDR3 DNA follows: TGTGCCAGCAGCTTAGGGCAGCCGGGGACCTACGAGCAGTACTTC. Combining the CDR3 with reference TRBV7-2 and TRBJ2-7 gives the whole variable domain GAGVSQSPSNKVTEKGKDVELRCDPISGHTALYWYRQSLGQGLEFLIYFQGNSAPDKSGLPSDRFSAERTGGSVSTLTIQRTQQEDSAVYLCASSLGQPGTYEQYFGPGTRLTVT.

This clone was detected once. V usage is TRBV19 and J usage is TRBJ1-1; TRBD1 is a possible D gene (6 bases). Germline loops: CDR1 LNHDA, CDR2 SQIVND (reference sequence). This CDR3 is 17 amino acids long. The V and J ends lost 1 base and 4 bases respectively, with 19 bases between them. CDR3 region: CASSIALWTDDGTEAFF. The DNA of the CDR3 is TGTGCCAGTAGTATAGCCCTCTGGACAGACGATGGCACTGAAGCTTTCTTT.

This clone was observed a single time. J is TRBJ2-2 and V is TRBV2; TRBD1 aligns across 8 bases. Germline V gene sequence: CDR1 SNHLY, CDR2 FYNNEI. This CDR3 spans 15 amino acids. V gave up 0 bases and J gave up 7 bases; unmatched junction bases: 4. This CDR3 is CASSEARTGIGELFF. DNA of the CDR3: TGTGCCAGCAGTGAAGCGCGGACAGGGATCGGGGAGCTGTTTTTT.

The chain carries TRBV19 and TRBJ1-3; 7 bases agree with TRBD1. The length of the CDR3 is 15 residues. V dropped 9 bases and J dropped 4; count of bases not matched to a gene: 12. Looked up from germline, CDR1 is LNHDA and CDR2 is SQIVND (reference sequence). The CDR3: CASKEDRASGNTIYF. In nucleotides, the CDR3 is TGTGCCAGCAAGGAAGACAGGGCGTCCGGAAACACCATATATTTT. Looking up the rest from reference TRBV19 and TRBJ1-3 gives the full variable domain: DGGITQSPKYLFRKEGQNVTLSCEQNLNHDAMYWYRQDPGQGLRLIYYSQIVNDFQKGDIAEGYSVSREKKESFPLTVTSAQKNPTAFYLCASKEDRASGNTIYFGEGSWLTVV.

The chain combines TRBV7-8 with TRBJ1-2; 9 bases line up with TRBD1. The J segment lost 8 bases and the V segment lost 0 bases, leaving 13 bases of the junction unmatched. CDR3 length: 17 residues. Germline loops: CDR1 SGHVS, CDR2 FQNEAQ. The CDR3 region is CASSLALSDRGVTGYTF. CDR3 DNA: TGTGCCAGCAGCTTAGCGCTCTCGGACAGGGGAGTTACAGGCTACACCTTC.

The chain uses TRBV6-6 and TRBJ2-1, with 10 bases identical to TRBD1. Looked up from germline, CDR1 is MNHNY and CDR2 is SVGAGI (reference sequence). After removal of 2 bases from V and 9 bases from J, the junction contained 1 base not matched to a gene. This CDR3 region has 13 residues. CDR3 loop: CASSYGQGVEQFF. The CDR3 DNA reads TGTGCCAGCAGTTACGGACAGGGGGTTGAGCAGTTCTTC.

The rearrangement joins TRBV29-1 to TRBJ2-1; D gene ambiguous. Trimming stripped 5 bases from V and 0 bases from J, with 14 bases between. The CDR3 runs 15 residues. The germline V gene has CDR1 SQVTM and CDR2 ANQGSEA. The CDR3 region has the DNA TGCAGCGTTCGCGGCGGCCTTAGCTCCTACAATGAGCAGTTCTTC. Translated, it gives CSVRGGLSSYNEQFF.

V and J are TRBV6-1 and TRBJ2-1, with TRBD2 matching over 12 bases. With V trimmed by 2 bases and J by 4 bases, 3 bases remained unmatched. Germline V gene sequence: CDR1 MNHNS, CDR2 SASEGT. The CDR3 is made up of 16 amino acids. CDR3 sequence reads: CASSEHLAGGYNEQFF. In nucleotides, the CDR3 is TGTGCCAGCAGTGAACATCTAGCGGGAGGGTACAATGAGCAGTTCTTC.

This chain links TRBV6-5 with TRBJ2-7; TRBD2 might be the D (6 bases). The CDR3 length is 13 residues. V shed 7 bases and J shed 2 bases, with 12 bases lying between them. The germline CDR1 and CDR2 sequences are MNHEY and SVGAGI. The DNA of the CDR3 is TGTGCCAGCACCACGGGGGAAACCTACGAGCAGTACTTC. Translation: CASTTGETYEQYF.

In this sample, this clone turned up a few times. The V call is TRBV7-8, the J call TRBJ1-1, with 8 bases lining up with TRBD1. CDR1 is SGHVS and CDR2 is FQNEAQ in the germline V gene. The CDR3 has 15 residues. V lost 7 bases to trimming and J lost 1 base; unmatched junction nucleotides: 8. CDR3 bases: TGTGCCAGCAAACCGACAGGGGATGGGAACACTGAAGCTTTCTTT. Amino acid sequence: CASKPTGDGNTEAFF.

The chain is built from TRBV30 and TRBJ1-2, with 9 bases lining up with TRBD1. The CDR3 has 14 amino acids. J gave up 4 bases and V 1 base, and 4 bases lay outside the gene matches. CDR1 is GTSNPN, CDR2 SVGIG, per germline (reference sequence). The CDR3 bases are TGTGCCTGGAGTGGCGGGACAGGGCCCTATGGCTACACCTTC. As protein: CAWSGGTGPYGYTF.

As concerns this clone: One junction end does not reproduce the germline sequence, and a read error may be involved. The V and J genes are TRBV9 and TRBJ1-4; 12 nucleotides agree with TRBD1. The CDR3 extends over 15 amino acids. Germline-derived CDR1 and CDR2 are SGDLS and YYNGEE. The chain's CDR3 is CASSVGQGANEKLFF. For the CDR3, the DNA is TGTGCCAGCAGCGTGGGACAGGGGGCTAACGAAAAACTGTTTTTT.